The next 26 T cell receptor beta chains were all read from a single sample in a study of monozygotic twins with inflammatory bowel disease. Using the 5' RACE reads, TCRdb records one entry per CDR3 protein without DNA. This listing includes 120,000 to 150,000 distinct CDR3 sequences. Sequenced input: blood. These receptors were collected from a human donor with ulcerative colitis or Crohn's disease, or a healthy co-twin of an affected twin (not recorded which).

This rearrangement joins TRBV19 to TRBJ2-7; TCRdb's D call, TRBD1, is unchecked because there is no DNA. This CDR3 has 14 amino acids. In germline, CDR1 is LNHDA, CDR2 SQIVND (reference sequence). The CDR3 protein is CASSPFEDSGEQYF.

CDR3 loop: CASSLSTAGRFNYEQYF. The chain joins TRBV5-5 to TRBJ2-7; TCRdb returns TRBD2, unconfirmable since there is no DNA. CDR1 and CDR2 from the germline V gene are SGHKS and YYEKEE (reference sequence). The CDR3 loop spans 17 amino acids.

The V and J genes are TRBV5-1 and TRBJ2-1; TCRdb's D call, TRBD1, is unchecked because there is no DNA. Germline assignment: CDR1 SGHRS and CDR2 YFSETQ. The CDR3 extends over 16 amino acids. CDR3 sequence: CASSLGVGQGINEQFF.

The chain employs TRBV12-3 or TRBV12-4 and TRBJ2-2. The CDR3 has 15 residues. CDR3 loop: CASSLRVTNTGELFF.

V and J are TRBV6-1 and TRBJ1-6; TCRdb returns TRBD1, unconfirmable since there is no DNA. Germline V gene data show CDR1 as MNHNS and CDR2 as SASEGT. The CDR3 spans 14 residues. CDR3 protein: CASNRDRVDSPLHF.

The gene calls are TRBV29-1 and TRBJ1-1; lacking DNA, the TRBD1 call made by TCRdb goes unchecked. The CDR3 runs 16 residues. Germline CDR1 and CDR2: SQVTM and ANQGSEA. CDR3 sequence: CSVGGTQGAGNTEAFF.

The chain carries TRBV6-5 and TRBJ1-4; TCRdb indicates TRBD1, and absent DNA this call remains unverified. This CDR3 comprises 15 residues. The germline CDR1 and CDR2 sequences are MNHEY and SVGAGI. CDR3 sequence reads: CASSWDGQGFGKLFF.

V and J are TRBV20-1 and TRBJ1-1. Germline V gene sequence: CDR1 DFQATT, CDR2 SNEGSKA (reference sequence). The CDR3 sequence is 12 residues long. The CDR3 protein is CSARYRDTEAFF.

This rearrangement joins TRBV12-3 or TRBV12-4 to TRBJ2-1; TCRdb gives TRBD1 as the D gene, but with no DNA this cannot be confirmed. The CDR3 extends over 15 amino acids. The CDR3: CASSLGTGGYNEQFF.

CDR3 loop: CASSRWDSSYEQYF. The J gene is TRBJ2-7, the V gene TRBV12-3 or TRBV12-4; the D call of TRBD1 rests on TCRdb alone, since no DNA is present to check it. This CDR3 is built from 14 residues.

The chain has TRBV7-3 and TRBJ2-1; TCRdb indicates TRBD2, and absent DNA this call remains unverified. Looked up from germline, CDR1 is SGHTA and CDR2 is FQGTGA. CDR3 length equals 14 residues. The CDR3 is CASSPRLEYNEQFF.

V is TRBV20-1 and J is TRBJ1-4; the D call from TCRdb, TRBD1, cannot be confirmed without DNA. Looked up from germline, CDR1 is DFQATT and CDR2 is SNEGSKA (reference sequence). This CDR3 is 16 amino acids long. The CDR3 sequence is CSARGAWGSTNEKLFF.

The chain couples TRBV20-1 to TRBJ2-3; with no DNA, the TCRdb D assignment of TRBD1 cannot be verified. CDR3 length: 15 amino acids. CDR1 DFQATT and CDR2 SNEGSKA come from the germline V gene (reference sequence). The CDR3 protein is CSASRQVGLTDTQYF.

The V and J genes are TRBV5-1 and TRBJ2-5; TCRdb's assignment of TRBD2 cannot be checked, as there is no DNA. CDR1 is SGHRS and CDR2 is YFSETQ in the germline V gene. The CDR3 totals 17 residues. CDR3: CASSFLGTSGYQETQYF.

The genes are TRBV7-2 and TRBJ1-4. Germline V CDR1 and CDR2: SGHTA, FQGNSA. This CDR3 region has 15 residues. CDR3 sequence reads: CASSSGGLTNEKLFF.

The V gene is TRBV6-1, the J gene TRBJ2-7; TCRdb's D call of TRBD1 is untestable without DNA. The CDR3 consists of 14 residues. CDR1 and CDR2 (germline): MNHNS, SASEGT. The CDR3: CASGKDRVRYEQYF.

The chain recombines TRBV4-3 with TRBJ2-7; TCRdb names TRBD1, which stays unverified in the absence of DNA. The CDR3 is 15 amino acids. Germline loops: CDR1 LGHNA, CDR2 YSLEER. The CDR3 reads CASSLGTGDSYEQYF.

The V call is TRBV30, the J call TRBJ2-3; TCRdb calls TRBD2, which cannot be checked without DNA. Germline V gene data show CDR1 as GTSNPN and CDR2 as SVGIG (reference sequence). The CDR3 length is 17 residues. This chain's CDR3 is CAWSGYSGGGNTDTQYF.

This chain uses TRBV7-3 with TRBJ2-1; the D gene TCRdb calls, TRBD1, cannot be checked with no DNA. The CDR3 sequence is 16 residues long. The germline V gene has CDR1 SGHTA and CDR2 FQGTGA. The chain's CDR3 is CASSPSTGGSYNEQFF.

The rearrangement uses TRBV7-6 and TRBJ2-5; with no DNA, the TCRdb D assignment of TRBD2 cannot be verified. Germline V gene lookup returns CDR1 SGHVS and CDR2 FNYEAQ. The CDR3 runs 15 residues. CDR3 sequence: CASSLLANTQETQYF.

V gene TRBV20-1 combines with J gene TRBJ2-5. CDR3 size: 13 residues. Per germline, CDR1 DFQATT and CDR2 SNEGSKA (reference sequence). The CDR3 region is CSAPFFGIETQYF.

The chain links TRBV7-6 to TRBJ1-1. Germline CDR1 and CDR2: SGHVS and FNYEAQ. The CDR3 has 14 amino acids. The CDR3 is CASSLIGPNTEAFF.

V gene TRBV20-1 combines with J gene TRBJ2-7. The germline V gene encodes CDR1 DFQATT and CDR2 SNEGSKA (reference sequence). The CDR3 totals 15 residues. Here the CDR3 reads CSARDRRVTGYEQYF.

This CDR3 is CASSLQGGDEKLFF. The rearrangement links TRBV12-3 or TRBV12-4 to TRBJ1-4. The CDR3 consists of 14 residues.

The J gene is TRBJ1-1, the V gene TRBV7-3; the TRBD1 assignment by TCRdb is unverifiable without DNA. CDR3 length equals 13 residues. Germline values: CDR1 SGHTA, CDR2 FQGTGA. The CDR3 protein is CASSLRGQTEAFF.

This chain uses TRBV7-2 with TRBJ2-7; TCRdb picks TRBD1, but there is no DNA to check that call. Germline assignment: CDR1 SGHTA and CDR2 FQGNSA. The CDR3 totals 16 residues. CDR3 amino acids: CASSSNAGTGYLVRYF.